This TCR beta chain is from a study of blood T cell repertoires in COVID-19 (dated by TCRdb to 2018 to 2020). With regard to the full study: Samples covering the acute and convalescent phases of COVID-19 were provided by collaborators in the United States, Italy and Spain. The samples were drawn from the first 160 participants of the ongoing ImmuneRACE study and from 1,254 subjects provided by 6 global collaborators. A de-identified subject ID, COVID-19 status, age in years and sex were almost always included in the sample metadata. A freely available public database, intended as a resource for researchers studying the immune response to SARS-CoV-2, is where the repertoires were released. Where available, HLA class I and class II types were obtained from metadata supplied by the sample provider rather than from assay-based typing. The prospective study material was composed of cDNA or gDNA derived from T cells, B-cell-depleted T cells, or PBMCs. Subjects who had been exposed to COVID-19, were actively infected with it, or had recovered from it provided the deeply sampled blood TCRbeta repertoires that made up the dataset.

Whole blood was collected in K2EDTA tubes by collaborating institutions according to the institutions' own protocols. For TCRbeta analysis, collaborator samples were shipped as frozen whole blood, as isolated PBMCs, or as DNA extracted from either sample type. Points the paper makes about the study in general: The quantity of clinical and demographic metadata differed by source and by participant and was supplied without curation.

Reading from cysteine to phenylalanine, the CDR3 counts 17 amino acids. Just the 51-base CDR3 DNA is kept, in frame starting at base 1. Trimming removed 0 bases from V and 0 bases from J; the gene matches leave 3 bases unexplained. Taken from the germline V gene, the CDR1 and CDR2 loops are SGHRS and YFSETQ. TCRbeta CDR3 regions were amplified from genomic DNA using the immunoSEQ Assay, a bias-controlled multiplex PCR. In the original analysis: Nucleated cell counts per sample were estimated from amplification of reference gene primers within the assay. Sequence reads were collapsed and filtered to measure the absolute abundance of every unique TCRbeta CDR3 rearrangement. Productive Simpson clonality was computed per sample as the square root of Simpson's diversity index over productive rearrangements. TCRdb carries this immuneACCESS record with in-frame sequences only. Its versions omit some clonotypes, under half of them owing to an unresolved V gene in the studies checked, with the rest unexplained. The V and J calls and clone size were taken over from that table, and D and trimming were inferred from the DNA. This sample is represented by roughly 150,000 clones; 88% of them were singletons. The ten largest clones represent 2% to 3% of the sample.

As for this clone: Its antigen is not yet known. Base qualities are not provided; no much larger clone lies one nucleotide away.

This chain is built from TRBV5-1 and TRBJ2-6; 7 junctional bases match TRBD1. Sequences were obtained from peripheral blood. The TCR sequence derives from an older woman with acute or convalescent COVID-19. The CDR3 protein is CASSLVPGGSGANVLTF. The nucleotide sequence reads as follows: TGCGCCAGCAGCTTGGTCCCAGGGGGCTCTGGGGCCAACGTCCTGACTTTC.